A selection of T cell receptor beta chains follows, all from one sample in a study of Graves' ophthalmopathy and Graves' hyperthyroidism. A single record per CDR3 protein comes from TCRdb applying MiXCR to the multiplex PCR reads. Here the sample spans about 1.2 million distinct CDR3 sequences, about 35% being singletons. The specimen sequenced was peripheral blood or thyroid tissue (not recorded which). The receptors originated from an adult man with Graves' hyperthyroidism. Each CDR3 is given with its conserved first and last residue. D genes are given only for firm matches. Not every row has a clone size; where given, it reads once, few, many or a size class.

j_call	cdr3_length	v_call	clone_size	d_call	cdr3_aa	cdr3_nt
TRBJ1-2	13	TRBV9	many	.	CASSVAANYGYTF	TGTGCCAGCAGCGTCGCGGCTAACTATGGCTACACCTTC
TRBJ1-1	16	TRBV29-1	many	.	CSVEDLLSPFTSEAFF	TGCAGCGTTGAAGATTTGTTGTCACCCTTTACCAGTGAAGCTTTCTTT
TRBJ1-3	16	TRBV4-3	.	.	CASSQDPVNPGNTIYF	TGCGCCAGCAGCCAAGATCCGGTGAACCCTGGAAACACCATATATTTT
TRBJ1-2	14	TRBV25-1	.	TRBD1	CASSDPGQGDGYTF	TGTGCCAGCAGTGATCCGGGACAGGGGGATGGCTACACCTTC
TRBJ2-7	17	TRBV7-8	few	.	CASSLAATGYLTYEQYF	TGTGCCAGCAGCTTAGCGGCCACTGGTTACCTCACCTACGAGCAGTACTTC
TRBJ1-5	14	TRBV6-5	many	.	CAAGEGTSNQPQHF	TGTGCCGCCGGTGAGGGAACAAGCAATCAGCCCCAGCATTTT
TRBJ2-7	14	TRBV20-1	few	.	CSARSLGEFYEQYF	TGCAGTGCTAGAAGTTTAGGAGAGTTCTACGAGCAGTACTTC
TRBJ1-1	14	TRBV5-1	many	TRBD1	CASALDRGNTEAFF	TGCGCCAGCGCGCTCGACAGGGGGAACACTGAAGCTTTCTTT
TRBJ2-7	11	TRBV5-5	.	.	CASWQGHEQYF	TGTGCGAGTTGGCAGGGCCACGAGCAGTACTTC
TRBJ1-5	15	TRBV9	many	TRBD1	CASSVGQGRNQPQHF	TGTGCCAGCAGCGTAGGACAGGGTCGCAATCAGCCCCAGCATTTT
TRBJ1-3	17	TRBV2	many	.	CASSEEDSVLSGNTIYF	TGTGCCAGCAGTGAAGAAGACAGCGTACTCTCTGGAAACACCATATATTTT
TRBJ2-7	13	TRBV10-3	.	TRBD2	CAISGGGRYEQYF	TGTGCCATCAGTGGCGGCGGGAGGTACGAGCAGTACTTC
TRBJ2-6	19	TRBV7-9	.	.	CASSVQGSEGSSGANVLTF	TGTGCCAGCAGCGTTCAGGGGTCGGAGGGATCCTCTGGGGCCAACGTCCTGACTTTC
TRBJ1-2	13	TRBV29-1	.	.	CSSYGREHYGYTF	TGCAGCAGTTACGGGAGGGAACACTATGGCTACACCTTC
TRBJ2-5	13	TRBV7-9	many	.	CASSLFAQETQYF	TGTGCCAGCAGCTTATTCGCCCAAGAGACCCAGTACTTC
TRBJ2-2	14	TRBV20-1	few	TRBD1	CSASPGTGDRELFF	TGCAGTGCTAGCCCCGGAACAGGGGACCGGGAGCTGTTTTTT
TRBJ1-4	14	TRBV20-1	.	.	CSTLQIATNEKLFF	TGCAGTACTTTGCAGATTGCAACTAATGAAAAACTGTTTTTT
TRBJ1-5	11	TRBV5-1	.	.	CARLPPQPQHF	TGCGCCAGGTTACCCCCACAGCCCCAGCATTTT
TRBJ1-5	16	TRBV6-6	.	TRBD1	CASGYRGQGSAQPQHF	TGTGCCAGCGGTTACCGCGGACAGGGTAGCGCTCAGCCCCAGCATTTT
TRBJ2-2	14	TRBV7-2	many	.	CASSFLGYTGELFF	TGTGCCAGCAGCTTTCTGGGGTACACCGGGGAGCTGTTTTTT
TRBJ2-2	15	TRBV5-1	.	TRBD1	CASSTGQGAFGELFF	TGTGCCAGCAGCACAGGACAGGGGGCGTTCGGCGAGCTGTTTTTT
TRBJ1-4	14	TRBV5-1	many	.	CASRPDRFREKLFF	TGCGCCAGCAGACCCGACCGGTTTAGGGAAAAACTGTTTTTT
TRBJ1-5	13	TRBV6-5	many	.	CASSPYHGQPQHF	TGTGCCAGCAGTCCCTATCATGGTCAGCCCCAGCATTTT
TRBJ2-5	14	TRBV4-3	many	TRBD1	CASSQAGQWETQYF	TGCGCCAGCAGCCAAGCGGGACAGTGGGAGACCCAGTACTTC
TRBJ1-2	15	TRBV5-5	few	.	CASSYPDVSNYGYTF	TGTGCCAGCAGCTACCCGGACGTGTCTAACTATGGCTACACCTTC
TRBJ1-6	13	TRBV12-3/TRBV12-4	many	.	CASTLGASSPLHF	TGTGCCAGCACCCTAGGGGCTAGTTCACCCCTCCACTTT
TRBJ1-1	13	TRBV14	many	.	CASSRRGNTEAFF	TGTGCCAGCAGCCGCCGCGGGAACACTGAAGCTTTCTTT
TRBJ2-5	16	TRBV9	.	.	CASSVDPLGGRETQYF	TGTGCCAGCAGCGTAGACCCACTAGGGGGAAGAGAGACCCAGTACTTC
TRBJ2-7	14	TRBV10-3	many	TRBD1	CAIGADRVVHEQYF	TGTGCCATCGGGGCCGACAGGGTAGTCCACGAGCAGTACTTC
TRBJ2-5	18	TRBV7-9	.	.	CASSLVCSRGGAGETQYF	TGTGCCAGCAGCTTAGTGTGTAGCAGGGGCGGGGCGGGCGAGACCCAGTACTTC
TRBJ1-6	12	TRBV13	many	TRBD1	CASSKFDRGLHF	TGTGCCAGCAGCAAGTTCGACAGGGGCCTCCACTTT
TRBJ2-7	15	TRBV7-9	.	.	CASSLGTAHGREQYF	TGTGCCAGCAGCTTAGGGACAGCACACGGTCGCGAGCAGTACTTC
TRBJ2-5	15	TRBV7-3	few	TRBD1	CASSYTGGVGETQYF	TGTGCCAGCAGCTATACAGGGGGAGTTGGAGAGACCCAGTACTTC
TRBJ1-1	13	TRBV14	many	.	CASSLGRTTEAFF	TGTGCCAGCAGCCTTGGGAGGACCACTGAAGCTTTCTTT
TRBJ2-2	16	TRBV25-1	.	TRBD1	CASRATGGSATGELFF	TGTGCCAGCAGGGCTACAGGGGGCTCGGCCACCGGGGAGCTGTTTTTT
TRBJ2-7	15	TRBV7-2	.	TRBD2	CASSQVGLASYEQYF	TGTGCCAGCAGCCAAGTCGGACTAGCGTCTTACGAGCAGTACTTC
TRBJ2-7	12	TRBV20-1	many	.	CSAREPPYEQYF	TGCAGTGCAAGGGAGCCTCCCTACGAGCAGTACTTC
TRBJ1-6	15	TRBV7-9	.	TRBD1	CASSFGTGSHSPLHF	TGTGCCAGCAGCTTCGGGACAGGGAGTCATTCACCCCTCCACTTT
TRBJ2-5	12	TRBV20-1	many	TRBD1	CSASPRGKTQYF	TGCAGTGCCAGTCCCAGGGGGAAGACCCAGTACTTC
TRBJ2-7	15	TRBV2	.	.	CVSSYSLHGADEQYF	TGTGTCAGCAGTTACTCGTTGCATGGAGCGGACGAGCAGTACTTC
TRBJ1-4	15	TRBV6-1	.	.	CASSEATIQGEKLFF	TGTGCCAGCAGTGAAGCCACGATTCAGGGTGAAAAACTGTTTTTT
TRBJ2-7	14	TRBV29-1	many	TRBD2	CSVEPRGETYEQYF	TGCAGCGTTGAACCACGGGGGGAAACCTACGAGCAGTACTTC
TRBJ2-2	12	TRBV7-9	once	TRBD2	CASAGGAGELFF	TGTGCCAGCGCGGGAGGGGCCGGGGAGCTGTTTTTT
TRBJ1-5	14	TRBV10-3	many	.	CAISEPTSNQPQHF	TGTGCCATCAGTGAGCCCACGAGCAATCAGCCCCAGCATTTT
TRBJ2-5	16	TRBV20-1	many	.	CSARDKWGSYQETQYF	TGCAGTGCTAGAGATAAGTGGGGCAGTTACCAAGAGACCCAGTACTTC
TRBJ2-3	15	TRBV7-9	many	.	CASSFEGLNTDTQYF	TGTGCCAGCAGCTTCGAGGGGCTTAACACAGATACGCAGTATTTT
TRBJ1-2	12	TRBV15	many	.	CATSRAGYGYTF	TGTGCCACCAGCAGAGCCGGCTATGGCTACACCTTC
TRBJ2-2	15	TRBV2	many	TRBD2	CASSGLAANTGELFF	TGTGCCAGCAGCGGACTAGCGGCGAACACCGGGGAGCTGTTTTTT
TRBJ1-1	15	TRBV5-1	few	.	CASSPSGHMNTEAFF	TGCGCCAGCAGCCCATCAGGGCACATGAACACTGAAGCTTTCTTT
TRBJ2-2	17	TRBV5-1	.	TRBD2	CASSFPAGGSNTGELFF	TGCGCCAGCAGCTTCCCAGCGGGAGGCTCGAACACCGGGGAGCTGTTTTTT
TRBJ2-7	15	TRBV20-1	.	TRBD2	CSANPLAGGSYEQYF	TGCAGTGCTAACCCACTAGCGGGAGGGTCCTACGAGCAGTACTTC
TRBJ1-6	17	TRBV19	.	TRBD1	CASSFGGQALGDSPLHF	TGTGCCAGTAGCTTCGGCGGACAGGCCCTGGGGGATTCACCCCTCCACTTT